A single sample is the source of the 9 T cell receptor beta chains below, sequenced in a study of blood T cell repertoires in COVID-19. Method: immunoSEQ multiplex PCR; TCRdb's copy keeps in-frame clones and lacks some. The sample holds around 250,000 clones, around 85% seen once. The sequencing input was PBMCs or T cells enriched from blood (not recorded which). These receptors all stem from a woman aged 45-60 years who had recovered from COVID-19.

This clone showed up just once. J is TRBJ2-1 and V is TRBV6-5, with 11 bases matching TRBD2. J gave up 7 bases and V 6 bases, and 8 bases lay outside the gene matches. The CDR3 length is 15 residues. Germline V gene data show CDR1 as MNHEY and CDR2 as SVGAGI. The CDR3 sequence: CASSLTSGRMNEQFF. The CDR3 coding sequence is TGTGCCAGCAGCCTTACTAGCGGGAGAATGAATGAGCAGTTCTTC.

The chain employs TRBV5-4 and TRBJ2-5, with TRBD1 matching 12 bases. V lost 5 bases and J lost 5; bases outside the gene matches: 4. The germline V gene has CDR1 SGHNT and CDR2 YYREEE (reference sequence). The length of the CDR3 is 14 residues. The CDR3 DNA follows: TGTGCCAGCAGACGGGACAGGGGGCTTGAGACCCAGTACTTC. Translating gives CASRRDRGLETQYF.

CDR3 DNA: TGTGCCAGCAGTTTAAGGCAGGGATCCTCATATAATTCACCCCTCCACTTT. It codes for CASSLRQGSSYNSPLHF. The chain has TRBV27 and TRBJ1-6; D perhaps matches TRBD1 (5 bases). This CDR3 is 17 amino acids long. Germline CDR1 and CDR2: MNHEY and SMNVEV (reference sequence). V lost 2 bases, J lost 4 bases, and 15 bases lay in between.

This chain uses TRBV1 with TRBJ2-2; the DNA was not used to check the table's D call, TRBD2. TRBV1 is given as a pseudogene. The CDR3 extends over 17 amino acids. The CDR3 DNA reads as TGCACCAGCAGCCAAGGAGCTAGCGGGCTTACTACCGGGGAGCTGTTTTTT. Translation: CTSSQGASGLTTGELFF.

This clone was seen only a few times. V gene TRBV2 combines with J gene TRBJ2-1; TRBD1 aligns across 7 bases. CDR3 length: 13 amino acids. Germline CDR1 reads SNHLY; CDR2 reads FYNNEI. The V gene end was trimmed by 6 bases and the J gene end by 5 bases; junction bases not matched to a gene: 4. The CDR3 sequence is CASRGDSDNEQFF. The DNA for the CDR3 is TGTGCCAGCAGGGGGGACAGTGACAATGAGCAGTTCTTC.

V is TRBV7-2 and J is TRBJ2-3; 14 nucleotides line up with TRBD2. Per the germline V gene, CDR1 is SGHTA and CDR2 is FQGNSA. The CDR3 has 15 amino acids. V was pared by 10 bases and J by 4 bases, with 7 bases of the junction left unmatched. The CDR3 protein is CATSRLAGGADTQYF. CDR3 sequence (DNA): TGTGCCACATCCAGACTAGCGGGAGGGGCAGATACGCAGTATTTT.

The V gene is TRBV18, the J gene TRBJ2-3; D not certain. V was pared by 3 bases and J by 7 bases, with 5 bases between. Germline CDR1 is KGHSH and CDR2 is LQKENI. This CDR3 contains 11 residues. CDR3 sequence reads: CASSPQNTQYF. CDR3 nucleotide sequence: TGTGCCAGCTCACCTCAGAATACGCAGTATTTT.

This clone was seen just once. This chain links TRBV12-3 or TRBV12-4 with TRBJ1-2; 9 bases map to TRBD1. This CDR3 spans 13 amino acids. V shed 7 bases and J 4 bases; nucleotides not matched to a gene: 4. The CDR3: CASTPTGGYGYTF. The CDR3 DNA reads TGTGCCAGCACCCCGACAGGGGGCTATGGCTACACCTTC.

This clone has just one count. CDR3 loop: CASSRDREGLHGYTF. CDR3 bases: TGTGCCAGTAGTCGAGACAGGGAAGGGCTCCATGGCTACACCTTC. The J gene is TRBJ1-2, the V gene TRBV19; 7 nucleotides agree with TRBD1. Unmatched junction bases numbered 12, after V lost 5 bases and J lost 6 bases. The CDR3 extends over 15 amino acids. Looked up from germline, CDR1 is LNHDA and CDR2 is SQIVND (reference sequence). The variable domain in full, completed from reference TRBV19 and TRBJ1-2, reads DGGITQSPKYLFRKEGQNVTLSCEQNLNHDAMYWYRQDPGQGLRLIYYSQIVNDFQKGDIAEGYSVSREKKESFPLTVTSAQKNPTAFYLCASSRDREGLHGYTFGSGTRLTVV.